The clone carrying this TCR beta chain occurred a few times. The antigen is unknown. A library of TCRbeta sequences, prepared with unique molecular identifiers, was generated. MiXCR, run by TCRdb on the PCR reads, gives a single entry per CDR3 protein. Among about 980,000 distinct CDR3 sequences listed, around 30% were seen once. J gave up 4 bases and V 2 bases, and 3 bases lay outside the gene matches. The CDR3 is 15 residues long. Germline V gives CDR1 MNHEY, CDR2 SVGAGI. The data are from a study of T-cell reconstitution after alpha-beta-depleted transplantation in children. Study-wide findings and caveats: Among T cells one year after transplant, newly produced cells accounted for most counts and diversity. Recipient T cells and thymic progenitors that survived were the source of the high TCRbeta diversity seen at day 60 in some patients.

V and J are TRBV6-5 and TRBJ2-1; 9 bases fit TRBD1. Material: PBMCs, mostly from graft donor cells, obtained 360 days after TCRalphabeta/CD19-depleted stem cell transplant. This receptor was identified in a boy younger than two who had a stem cell transplant for SCID, so the T cells may come from the graft donor. The chain's CDR3 is CASSYRQGEYNEQFF. The CDR3 nucleotides read TGTGCCAGCAGTTACCGACAGGGGGAATACAATGAGCAGTTCTTC.